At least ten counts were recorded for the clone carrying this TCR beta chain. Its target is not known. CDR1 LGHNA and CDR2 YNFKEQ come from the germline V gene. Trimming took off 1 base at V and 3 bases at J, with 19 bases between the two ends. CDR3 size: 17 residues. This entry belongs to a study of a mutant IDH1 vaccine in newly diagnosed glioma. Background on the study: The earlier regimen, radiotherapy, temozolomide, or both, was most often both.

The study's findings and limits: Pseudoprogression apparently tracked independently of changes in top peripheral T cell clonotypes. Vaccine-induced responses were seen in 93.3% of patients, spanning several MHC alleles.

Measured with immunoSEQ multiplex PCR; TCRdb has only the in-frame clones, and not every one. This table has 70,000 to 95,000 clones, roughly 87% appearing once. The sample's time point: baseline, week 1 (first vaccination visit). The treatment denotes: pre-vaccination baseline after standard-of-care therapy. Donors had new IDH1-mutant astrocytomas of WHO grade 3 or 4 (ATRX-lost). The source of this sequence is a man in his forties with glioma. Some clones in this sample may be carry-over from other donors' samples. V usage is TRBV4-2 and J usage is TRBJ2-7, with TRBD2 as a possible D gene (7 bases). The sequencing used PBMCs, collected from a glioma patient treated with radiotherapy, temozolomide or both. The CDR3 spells CASSQVLAAGAVYEQYF. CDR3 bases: TGTGCCAGCAGCCAAGTTCTAGCTGCGGGGGCCGTCTACGAGCAGTACTTC.